These 15 T cell receptor beta chains originate from one sample sequenced in a study of blood T cell repertoires in COVID-19. Measured with immunoSEQ multiplex PCR; TCRdb has only the in-frame clones, and not every one. Of 100,000 to 150,000 clones listed, 70% to 90% are singletons. Material: peripheral blood. Receptors were obtained from a woman aged 55-70 years with acute or convalescent COVID-19.

The genes are TRBV4-2 and TRBJ2-2; D is uncertain. Germline CDR1 reads LGHNA; CDR2 reads YNFKEQ. The CDR3 runs to 12 residues. V was trimmed by 4 bases and J by 8 bases, leaving 8 bases between them. The CDR3 DNA reads TGTGCCAGCAGCCCAATAGAGGGGGAGCTGTTTTTT. Amino acids: CASSPIEGELFF.

J is TRBJ1-1 and V is TRBV5-5, with D tentatively TRBD1 (5 bases). Trimming shortened V by 4 bases and J by 0 bases, and 16 bases separated the two germline ends. The CDR3 loop spans 16 amino acids. In germline, CDR1 is SGHKS, CDR2 YYEKEE (reference sequence). Here the CDR3 reads CASSGPRGRVNTEAFF. The CDR3, as DNA: TGTGCCAGCAGCGGGCCGCGCGGCAGGGTGAACACTGAAGCTTTCTTT.

The gene calls are TRBV30 and TRBJ2-7, with 8 bases fitting TRBD1. Germline-derived CDR1 and CDR2 are GTSNPN and SVGIG (reference sequence). The CDR3 totals 13 residues. Germline trimming cut 0 bases from V and 7 bases from J; bases unmatched to any gene: 5. The CDR3 nucleotides read TGTGCCTGGAGTGTAGGACAGGGCGTTGAGCAGTACTTC. Amino acid sequence: CAWSVGQGVEQYF.

This clone was seen only once. This CDR3 reads CASRPTGSFYNEQFF. The CDR3 DNA is TGTGCCAGCAGGCCGACAGGGTCGTTCTACAATGAGCAGTTCTTC. V gene TRBV6-5 combines with J gene TRBJ2-1; 7 bases fit TRBD1. Germline values: CDR1 MNHEY, CDR2 SVGAGI. The junction had 8 bases not matched to a gene; V was cut back by 6 bases and J by 3 bases. This CDR3 spans 15 amino acids.

The chain combines TRBV6-6 with TRBJ2-1; the match to TRBD2 covers 9 bases. Per germline, CDR1 MNHNY and CDR2 SVGAGI (reference sequence). V lost 6 bases to trimming and J lost 5 bases; unmatched junction nucleotides: 11. The CDR3 covers 16 residues. Here the CDR3 reads CASSPPGGRANNEQFF. CDR3 bases: TGTGCCAGCAGCCCCCCGGGCGGGAGGGCGAACAATGAGCAGTTCTTC.

V is TRBV6-5 and J is TRBJ2-7; D may be TRBD1 (5 bases). Looked up from germline, CDR1 is MNHEY and CDR2 is SVGAGI. Trimming took off 8 bases at V and 6 bases at J, with 20 bases between the two ends. The CDR3 is made up of 14 amino acids. Written as DNA, the CDR3 is TGTGCCAGCCGACGGAAAGGGGCGCGGTTCGAGCAGTACTTC. It yields the protein CASRRKGARFEQYF.

This rearrangement joins TRBV2 to TRBJ2-5; tentatively, D is TRBD1 (6 bases). The CDR3 is 15 amino acids. V lost 7 bases and J 2 bases, leaving 17 bases between the germline ends. The germline CDR1 and CDR2 sequences are SNHLY and FYNNEI. DNA of the CDR3: TGTGCCAGCACCGAGGACGGGACATCACAAGAGACCCAGTACTTC. It yields the protein CASTEDGTSQETQYF.

J is TRBJ2-7 and V is TRBV28; TRBD1 aligns across 9 bases. Per germline, CDR1 MDHEN and CDR2 SYDVKM. The CDR3 is 16 residues long. The junction had 10 bases not matched to a gene; V was cut back by 4 bases and J by 3 bases. The CDR3 bases are TGTGCCAGCAGTTCGCACTCCGGGACAGGGAGCTACGAGCAGTACTTC. It is translated as CASSSHSGTGSYEQYF.

The V gene is TRBV28, the J gene TRBJ1-3, with 9 bases matching TRBD1. Germline values: CDR1 MDHEN, CDR2 SYDVKM. The CDR3 length is 15 residues. Trimming cost V 3 bases and J 7 bases; bases outside gene matches: 7. CDR3 sequence: CASSFGGTGTNTIYF. The CDR3 DNA is TGTGCCAGCAGTTTCGGGGGGACAGGGACCAACACCATATATTTT.

The rearrangement joins TRBV18 to TRBJ1-2; D may be TRBD1 (6 bases). Germline assignment: CDR1 KGHSH and CDR2 LQKENI. The ends were cut back, 0 bases at V and 4 bases at J, with 15 bases in the middle. This CDR3 is built from 16 residues. CDR3 sequence reads: CASSPPGGALPYGYTF. Written as DNA, the CDR3 is TGTGCCAGCTCACCACCGGGGGGGGCACTACCCTATGGCTACACCTTC. Combining the CDR3 with reference TRBV18 and TRBJ1-2 gives the whole variable domain NAGVMQNPRHLVRRRGQEARLRCSPMKGHSHVYWYRQLPEEGLKFMVYLQKENIIDESGMPKERFSAEFPKEGPSILRIQQVVRGDSAAYFCASSPPGGALPYGYTFGSGTRLTVV.

This chain links TRBV28 with TRBJ1-5; D is undetermined. Trimming pared 8 bases from V and 1 base from J, leaving 6 bases between. The CDR3 covers 12 residues. Germline CDR1 reads MDHEN; CDR2 reads SYDVKM. The DNA for the CDR3 is TGTGCCAGCGGCCAGAGCAATCAGCCCCAGCATTTT. This sequence encodes CASGQSNQPQHF.

This chain joins TRBV28 and TRBJ2-4; D may be TRBD2 (5 bases). V shed 5 bases and J shed 8 bases, with 16 bases lying between them. Germline V gene sequence: CDR1 MDHEN, CDR2 SYDVKM. The CDR3 consists of 14 residues. CDR3 in amino acids: CASSPELRVHIQYF. The CDR3 DNA is TGTGCCAGCAGTCCCGAATTGAGGGTACACATTCAGTACTTC. The full variable domain, in which reference TRBV28 and TRBJ2-4 provide the parts outside the CDR3, is DVKVTQSSRYLVKRTGEKVFLECVQDMDHENMFWYRQDPGLGLRLIYFSYDVKMKEKGDIPEGYSVSREKKERFSLILESASTNQTSMYLCASSPELRVHIQYFGAGTRLSVL.

The chain couples TRBV27 to TRBJ2-1, with D possibly being TRBD1 (6 bases). The germline V and J ends were trimmed by 7 bases and 5 bases, with 18 bases remaining between them. Germline-derived CDR1 and CDR2 are MNHEY and SMNVEV (reference sequence). This CDR3 region has 15 residues. CDR3 region: CASNWGTSFDNEQFF. Here the CDR3 DNA reads TGTGCCAGCAATTGGGGGACATCATTCGACAATGAGCAGTTCTTC.

This clone was seen only once. This sequence joins TRBV29-1 and TRBJ1-1, with 9 bases that match TRBD1. This CDR3 is built from 12 residues. V was pared by 7 bases and J by 5 bases, with 5 bases of the junction left unmatched. The germline CDR1 and CDR2 sequences are SQVTM and ANQGSEA. The chain's CDR3 is CSAGGQGTEAFF. The CDR3 nucleotides read TGCAGCGCTGGCGGACAGGGGACTGAAGCTTTCTTT.

The rearrangement links TRBV24-1 to TRBJ2-1; TRBD2 matches 8 bases. The V and J ends lost 0 bases and 2 bases, in that order; junction bases with no gene match: 5. CDR3 length: 17 residues. In germline, CDR1 is KGHDR, CDR2 SFDVKD. The CDR3 loop reads CATSDLNSGAPYNEQFF. CDR3 DNA sequence: TGTGCCACCAGTGATTTGAATAGCGGGGCCCCCTACAATGAGCAGTTCTTC.